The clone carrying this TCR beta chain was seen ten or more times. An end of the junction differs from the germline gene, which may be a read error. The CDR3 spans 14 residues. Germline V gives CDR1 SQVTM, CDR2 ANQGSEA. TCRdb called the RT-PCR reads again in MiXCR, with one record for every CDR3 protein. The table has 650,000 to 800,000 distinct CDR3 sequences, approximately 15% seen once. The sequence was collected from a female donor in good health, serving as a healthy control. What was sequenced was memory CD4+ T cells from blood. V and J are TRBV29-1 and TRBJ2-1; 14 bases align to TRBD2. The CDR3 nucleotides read TGCAGCGTTGTTGGACTAGCGGGAGGACTCGGCGGGCTCTTC. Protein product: CSVVGLAGGLGGLF.